This note documents a single T cell receptor beta chain sequence. Its antigen is undetermined. This specimen comes from a study of shared clonotypes between healthy human individuals. Study-level results: Rarefaction indicated that sorted-subset sequencing remained incomplete although depth was large.

The CDR3 has 17 amino acids. Looked up from germline, CDR1 is SEHNR and CDR2 is FQNEAQ (reference sequence). Losses at the gene ends were 5 bases for V and 7 bases for J; bases not matched to a gene: 15. CD8 cells classed as naive were CD45RO-negative and positively selected for CCR7, excluding terminally differentiated effector memory CD45RA+ cells. Here immunoSEQ multiplex PCR was the method, and the copy in TCRdb shows in-frame clones only, minus some. Among roughly 770,000 clones listed, about 96% were seen once. The chain links TRBV7-9 to TRBJ2-1, with 9 bases fitting TRBD2. This TCR was sampled from a man in his thirties or forties in good health. The specimen sequenced was naive CD8+ T cells sorted from blood. The CDR3 DNA follows: TGTGCCAGCAGCCCCTACGGAACCGGGACTAGCAGAAATGAGCAGTTCTTC. It is translated as CASSPYGTGTSRNEQFF.